This T cell receptor (beta chain) was documented in a study of blood T cell repertoires in COVID-19 (dated by TCRdb to about 2020). The study in broad terms: Samples covering the acute and convalescent phases of COVID-19 were provided by collaborators in the United States, Italy and Spain. The prospective study material was composed of cDNA or gDNA derived from T cells, B-cell-depleted T cells, or PBMCs. Deeply sampled blood TCRbeta repertoires from subjects exposed to, actively infected with, or recovered from COVID-19 were included in the dataset. A freely available public database, intended as a resource for researchers studying the immune response to SARS-CoV-2, is where the repertoires were released. Samples were obtained from the ongoing ImmuneRACE study (first 160 participants) and from some 1,200 subjects provided by 6 global collaborators. Sample metadata almost always included a de-identified subject ID, COVID-19 status, age in years and sex. Where HLA class I and class II types were available, the types were taken from metadata supplied by the sample provider, not from assay-based typing.

V and J are trimmed by 3 bases and 7 bases, and the gene matches miss 9 bases of the junction. CDR1 and CDR2 were assigned from the germline V gene as SNHLY and FYNNEI. The CDR3 holds 14 amino acids from the cysteine to the phenylalanine. Only the CDR3 DNA is retained, 42 bases long and in frame from the first base. In regard to this clone: Its antigen specificity is not known. No qualities accompany the bases; no much larger clone lies one base away.

Study-wide conclusions, independent of this receptor: The amount of clinical and demographic metadata varied by source and participant and was provided uncurated.

TCRbeta CDR3 regions were amplified from genomic DNA using the immunoSEQ Assay, a bias-controlled multiplex PCR. In the source study's methods: Within the assay, amplification of reference gene primers was used to estimate how many nucleated cells each sample contained. Sequence reads were collapsed and filtered to measure the absolute abundance of every unique TCRbeta CDR3 rearrangement. For each sample, productive Simpson clonality was calculated by taking the square root of Simpson's diversity index across productive rearrangements. What TCRdb holds here is the immuneACCESS table cut down to in-frame rearrangements. Part of the clones is not present; checked against another copy, under half of the missing clones reflect an unresolved V gene, and the others are unexplained. For V, J and clone size, that table is used; D and trimming come from the DNA. The sample records roughly 200,000 clones, 80% of which are singletons. The ten top clones hold 4.5% to 7% of the sample.

Collaborating institutions collected whole blood in K2EDTA tubes following their own protocols. For TCRbeta analysis, collaborators shipped samples in one of three forms: frozen whole blood, isolated PBMCs, or DNA extracted from either of those sample types. This sequence originates from a woman aged 70 to 79 with acute or convalescent COVID-19. The rearrangement joined TRBV2 to TRBJ2-7, and 7 bases in between align with TRBD2. The source material was peripheral blood. The DNA reads TGTGCCAGCAGTGACGCCGGGACTAAACGGGAGCAGTACTTC. Its protein is CASSDAGTKREQYF.